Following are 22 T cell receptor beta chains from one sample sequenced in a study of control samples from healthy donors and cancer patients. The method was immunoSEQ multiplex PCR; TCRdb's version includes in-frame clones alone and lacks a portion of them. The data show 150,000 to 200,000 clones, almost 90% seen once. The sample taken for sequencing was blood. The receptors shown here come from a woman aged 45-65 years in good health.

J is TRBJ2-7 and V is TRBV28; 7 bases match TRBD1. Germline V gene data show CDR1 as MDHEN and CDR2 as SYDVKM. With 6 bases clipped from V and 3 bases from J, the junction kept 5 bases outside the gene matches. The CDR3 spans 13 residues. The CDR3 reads CASSLGQDYEQYF. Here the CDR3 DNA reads TGTGCCAGCAGCCTCGGACAGGACTACGAGCAGTACTTC.

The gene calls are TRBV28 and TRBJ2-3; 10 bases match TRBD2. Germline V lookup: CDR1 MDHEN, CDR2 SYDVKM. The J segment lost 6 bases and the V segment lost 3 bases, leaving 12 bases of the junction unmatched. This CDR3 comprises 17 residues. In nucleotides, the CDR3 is TGTGCCAGCAGTTTCCCCAGAGCTAGCGGGGGAAGGGATACGCAGTATTTT. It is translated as CASSFPRASGGRDTQYF. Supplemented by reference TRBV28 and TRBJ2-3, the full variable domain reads DVKVTQSSRYLVKRTGEKVFLECVQDMDHENMFWYRQDPGLGLRLIYFSYDVKMKEKGDIPEGYSVSREKKERFSLILESASTNQTSMYLCASSFPRASGGRDTQYFGPGTRLTVL.

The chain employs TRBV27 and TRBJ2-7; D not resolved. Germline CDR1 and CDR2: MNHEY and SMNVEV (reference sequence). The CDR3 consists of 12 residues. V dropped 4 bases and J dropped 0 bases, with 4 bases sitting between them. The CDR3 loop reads CASSSSSYEQYF. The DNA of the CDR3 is TGTGCCAGCAGTTCAAGCTCCTACGAGCAGTACTTC.

The DNA of the CDR3 is TGTGCCAGCAGTTTGGGCCCTAAGCTGGACTATGGCTACACCTTC. It encodes CASSLGPKLDYGYTF. This chain links TRBV28 with TRBJ1-2; D is undetermined. This CDR3 spans 15 amino acids. Germline V lookup: CDR1 MDHEN, CDR2 SYDVKM. Trimming left V 3 bases short and J 3 bases short, with 14 bases between.

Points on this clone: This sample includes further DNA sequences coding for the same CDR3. The CDR3 loop is CASTPGGGTEAFF. The CDR3 DNA reads as TGTGCCAGCACTCCTGGGGGGGGCACTGAAGCTTTCTTT. The rearrangement links TRBV28 to TRBJ1-1; D is possibly TRBD1 (5 bases). The CDR3 totals 13 residues. The V end lost 7 bases, the J end lost 4 bases, and 13 bases lay between the germline ends. Per germline, CDR1 MDHEN and CDR2 SYDVKM.

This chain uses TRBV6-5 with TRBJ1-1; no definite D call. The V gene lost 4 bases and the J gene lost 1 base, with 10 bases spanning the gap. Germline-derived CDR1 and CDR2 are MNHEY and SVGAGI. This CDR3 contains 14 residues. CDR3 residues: CASSFSVSNTEAFF. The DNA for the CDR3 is TGTGCCAGCAGTTTTTCTGTCTCGAACACTGAAGCTTTCTTT.

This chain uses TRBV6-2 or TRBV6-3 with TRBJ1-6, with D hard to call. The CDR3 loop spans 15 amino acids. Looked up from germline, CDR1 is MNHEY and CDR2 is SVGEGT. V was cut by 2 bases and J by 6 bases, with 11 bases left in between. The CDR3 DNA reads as TGTGCCAGCAGTTACGGCCTCGGTGGTAATTCACCCCTCCACTTT. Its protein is CASSYGLGGNSPLHF.

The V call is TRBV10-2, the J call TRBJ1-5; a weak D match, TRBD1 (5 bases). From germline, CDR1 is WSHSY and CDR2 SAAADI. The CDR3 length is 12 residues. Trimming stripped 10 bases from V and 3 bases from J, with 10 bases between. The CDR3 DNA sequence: TGCGCCATCGGGACTTCCAATCAGCCCCAGCATTTT. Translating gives CAIGTSNQPQHF.

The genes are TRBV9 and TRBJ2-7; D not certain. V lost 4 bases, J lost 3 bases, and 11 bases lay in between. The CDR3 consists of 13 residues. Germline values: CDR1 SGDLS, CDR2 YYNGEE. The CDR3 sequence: CASSSLLGYEQYF. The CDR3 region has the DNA TGTGCCAGCAGCAGCCTTTTGGGCTACGAGCAGTACTTC.

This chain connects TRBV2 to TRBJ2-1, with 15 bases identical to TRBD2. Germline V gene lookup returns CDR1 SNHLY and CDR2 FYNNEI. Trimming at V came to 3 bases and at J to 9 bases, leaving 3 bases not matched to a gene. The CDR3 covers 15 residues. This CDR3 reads CASSDRTSGRAEQFF. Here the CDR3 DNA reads TGTGCCAGCAGTGATAGGACTAGCGGGAGGGCTGAGCAGTTCTTC. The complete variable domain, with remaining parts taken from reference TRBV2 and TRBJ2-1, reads EPEVTQTPSHQVTQMGQEVILRCVPISNHLYFYWYRQILGQKVEFLVSFYNNEISEKSEIFDDQFSVERPDGSNFTLKIRSTKLEDSAMYFCASSDRTSGRAEQFFGPGTRLTVL.

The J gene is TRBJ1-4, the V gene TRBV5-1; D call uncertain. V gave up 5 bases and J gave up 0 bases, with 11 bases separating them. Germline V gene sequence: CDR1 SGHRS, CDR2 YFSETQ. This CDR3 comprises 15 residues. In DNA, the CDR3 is TGCGCCAGCAGTCCGACACTGGCAACTAATGAAAAACTGTTTTTT. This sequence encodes CASSPTLATNEKLFF.

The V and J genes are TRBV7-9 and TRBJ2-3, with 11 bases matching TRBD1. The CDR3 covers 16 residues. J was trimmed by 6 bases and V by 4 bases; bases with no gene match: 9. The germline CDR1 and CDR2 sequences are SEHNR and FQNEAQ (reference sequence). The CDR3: CASSYSRTGGMDTQYF. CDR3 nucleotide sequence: TGTGCCAGCAGCTACTCTCGGACAGGGGGCATGGATACGCAGTATTTT. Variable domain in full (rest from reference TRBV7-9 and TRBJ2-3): DTGVSQNPRHKITKRGQNVTFRCDPISEHNRLYWYRQTLGQGPEFLTYFQNEAQLEKSRLLSDRFSAERPKGSFSTLEIQRTEQGDSAMYLCASSYSRTGGMDTQYFGPGTRLTVL.

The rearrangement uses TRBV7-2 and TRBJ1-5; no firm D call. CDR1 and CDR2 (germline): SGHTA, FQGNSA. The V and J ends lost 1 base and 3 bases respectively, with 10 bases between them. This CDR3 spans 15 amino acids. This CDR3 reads CASSLVGQVNQPQHF. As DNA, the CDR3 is TGTGCCAGCAGCTTAGTTGGGCAGGTCAATCAGCCCCAGCATTTT.

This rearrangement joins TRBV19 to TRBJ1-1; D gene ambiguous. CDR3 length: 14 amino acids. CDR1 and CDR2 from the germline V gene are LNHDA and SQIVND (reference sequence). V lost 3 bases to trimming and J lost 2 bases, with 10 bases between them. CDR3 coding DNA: TGTGCCAGTAGTATTTCGGCTTATAACACTGAAGCTTTCTTT. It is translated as CASSISAYNTEAFF.

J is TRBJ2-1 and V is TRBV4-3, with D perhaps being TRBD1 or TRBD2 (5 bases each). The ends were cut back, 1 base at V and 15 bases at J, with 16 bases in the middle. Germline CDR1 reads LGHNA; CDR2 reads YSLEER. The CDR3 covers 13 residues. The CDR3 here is CASSQVIGGFRFF. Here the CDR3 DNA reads TGCGCCAGCAGCCAAGTGATTGGGGGATTTAGGTTCTTC.

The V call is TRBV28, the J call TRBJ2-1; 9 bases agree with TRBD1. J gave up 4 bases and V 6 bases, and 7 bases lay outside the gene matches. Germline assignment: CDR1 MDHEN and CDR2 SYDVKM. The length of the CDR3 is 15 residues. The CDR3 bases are TGTGCCAGCAGAAAGGACAGGGGAGGGTACAATGAGCAGTTCTTC. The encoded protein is CASRKDRGGYNEQFF.

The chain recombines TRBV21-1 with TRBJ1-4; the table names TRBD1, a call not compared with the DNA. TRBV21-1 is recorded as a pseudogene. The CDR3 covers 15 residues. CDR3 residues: CASPDQGGKNEKLFF. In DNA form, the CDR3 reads TGTGCCAGCCCCGATCAGGGTGGGAAAAATGAAAAACTGTTTTTT.

The CDR3 is CASSWGQGLSSYEQYF. In nucleotides, the CDR3 is TGTGCCAGCAGCTGGGGACAGGGATTGAGCTCCTACGAGCAGTACTTC. This chain joins TRBV5-6 and TRBJ2-7, with 9 bases identical to TRBD1. With V trimmed by 3 bases and J by 0 bases, 7 bases remained unmatched. Germline assignment: CDR1 SGHDT and CDR2 YYEEEE. The CDR3 has 16 amino acids.

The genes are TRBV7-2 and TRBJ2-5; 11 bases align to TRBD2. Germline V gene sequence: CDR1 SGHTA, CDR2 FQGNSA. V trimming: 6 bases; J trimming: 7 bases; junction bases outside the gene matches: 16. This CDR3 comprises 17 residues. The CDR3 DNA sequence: TGTGCCAGCAGTTCGCCCCGAGGACTAGCGGGCGCAGGGACCCAGTACTTC. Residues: CASSSPRGLAGAGTQYF.

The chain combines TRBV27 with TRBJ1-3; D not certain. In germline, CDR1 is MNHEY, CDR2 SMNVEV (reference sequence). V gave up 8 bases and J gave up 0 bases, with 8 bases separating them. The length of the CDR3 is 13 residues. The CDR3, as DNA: TGTGCCAGCTGGAGGGCCTCTGGAAACACCATATATTTT. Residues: CASWRASGNTIYF.

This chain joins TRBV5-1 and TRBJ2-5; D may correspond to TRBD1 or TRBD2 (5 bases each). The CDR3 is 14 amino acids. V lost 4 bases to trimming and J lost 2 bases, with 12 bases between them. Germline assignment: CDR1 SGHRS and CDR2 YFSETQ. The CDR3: CASSVGRLQETQYF. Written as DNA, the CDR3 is TGCGCCAGCAGCGTGGGACGCCTACAAGAGACCCAGTACTTC.

DNA of the CDR3: TGTGCCAGCAGCTTACAGGGCACAGATACGCAGTATTTT. Amino acids: CASSLQGTDTQYF. The J gene is TRBJ2-3, the V gene TRBV5-8; D is perhaps TRBD1 (5 bases). The V end lost 2 bases, the J end lost 1 base, and 5 bases lay between the germline ends. CDR3 length equals 13 residues. Germline V gene sequence: CDR1 SGHTS, CDR2 YDEGEE. Supplemented by reference TRBV5-8 and TRBJ2-3, the full variable domain reads EAGVTQSPTHLIKTRGQQATLRCSPISGHTSVYWYQQALGLGLQFLLWYDEGEERNRGNFPPRFSGRQFPNYSSELNVNALELEDSALYLCASSLQGTDTQYFGPGTRLTVL.